These T cell receptor beta chains were read from a single sample in a study of CD8+ T cells in alopecia areata. Generated by immunoSEQ multiplex PCR, the TCRdb table keeps only in-frame clones and is missing some. The table records more than 85,000 clones, under 70% of them present only once. Specimen: CD8+ T cells sorted from blood, collected at week 4, from a patient treated with tofacitinib. The receptors come from a human donor with alopecia areata. The CDR3 runs from the conserved cysteine through the conserved F or W. A D gene is named only where the DNA matches it firmly. A clone size is listed for some rows: how often the clone was seen (once, few, many), or a class if it is expanded.

v_gene	abundance	d_gene	j_gene	CDR3nt	CDR3aa
TRBV25-1	NA	NA	TRBJ1-2	TGTGCCAGCAGTGAATATTTCCCGGGGGCTGATGGCTACACCTTC	CASSEYFPGADGYTF
TRBV27	NA	TRBD1	TRBJ2-1	TGTGCCAGCAGTTTAGGACAGGGCCCCCCAAACTACAATGAGCAGTTCTTC	CASSLGQGPPNYNEQFF
TRBV27	few	TRBD2	TRBJ2-7	TGTGCCAGCAGATTATCCGGGACTAGCGGGCCCAACCCCTACGAGCAGTACTTC	CASRLSGTSGPNPYEQYF
TRBV4-1	once	TRBD2	TRBJ2-7	TGCGCCAGCAGTCCGGGACTAGCGGGAGACTACGAGCAGTACTTC	CASSPGLAGDYEQYF
TRBV9	NA	NA	TRBJ1-2	TGTGCCAGCAGCACGGGGGGCTATGGCTACACCTTC	CASSTGGYGYTF
TRBV4-1	NA	TRBD1	TRBJ2-4	TGCGCCAGCAGCCAAGATCCTATTACCGGGACAGGCGAAAACATTCAGTACTTC	CASSQDPITGTGENIQYF
TRBV5-1	NA	NA	TRBJ2-3	TGCGCCAGCAGCCCTGTAGCGGTCACAGATACGCAGTATTTT	CASSPVAVTDTQYF
TRBV6-6	NA	NA	TRBJ2-7	TGTGCCAGCAGGGCAGACAGACTGGAGCAGTACTTC	CASRADRLEQYF
TRBV29-1	few	NA	TRBJ1-2	TGCAGCGTTGAATGGGCAACCCAAAGGGGCTACACCTTC	CSVEWATQRGYTF
TRBV30	NA	NA	TRBJ2-5	TGTGCCTGGAGTTTGGGTCAAGAGACCCAGTACTTC	CAWSLGQETQYF
TRBV7-2	NA	NA	TRBJ1-1	TGTGCCAGCAGCCTATCTATGACAGGTGCTGAAGCTTTCTTT	CASSLSMTGAEAFF
TRBV6-5	few	NA	TRBJ1-1	TGTGCCAGCAGATCCCTTTTGGGGGACACTGAAGCTTTCTTT	CASRSLLGDTEAFF
TRBV6-6	NA	NA	TRBJ2-7	TGTGCCAGCAGTTCCCGACAGGCTCCTTACGAGCAGTACTTC	CASSSRQAPYEQYF
TRBV7-9	NA	TRBD1	TRBJ2-3	TGTGCCAGCAGCTTCCGACAGGGCAGACATACGCAGTATTTT	CASSFRQGRHTQYF
TRBV27	few	NA	TRBJ1-1	TGTGCCAGCAGTTTAACGGGCATATCTGAAGCTTTCTTT	CASSLTGISEAFF
TRBV5-1	NA	TRBD1	TRBJ1-1	TGCGCCAGCAGCTTTGGGCCGGGACAGGGGAAGACTGAAGCTTTCTTT	CASSFGPGQGKTEAFF
TRBV29-1	NA	NA	TRBJ2-3	TGCAGCGTTGAGTTCAGCTTCCGGCATAGCACAGATACGCAGTATTTT	CSVEFSFRHSTDTQYF
TRBV30	NA	NA	TRBJ2-7	TGTGCCTGGAGTGTCGGGCAGGGCTACGAGCAGTACTTC	CAWSVGQGYEQYF
TRBV1	once	NA	TRBJ2-1	TGCACCAGCAGCCAAGATCTGTGGACTAGCGGGAGCGTGGGGAATGAGCAGTTCTTC	CTSSQDLWTSGSVGNEQFF
TRBV27	NA	NA	TRBJ2-1	TGTGCCAGCTGGCCGACAGACGCCTACAATGAGCAGTTCTTC	CASWPTDAYNEQFF
TRBV10-3	NA	TRBD1	TRBJ1-5	TGTGCCATCAGTGACTCGACAGGGGGCGGAGGGCAGCCCCAGCATTTT	CAISDSTGGGGQPQHF
TRBV4-3	NA	NA	TRBJ1-2	TGCGCCAGCAGCCAAGGTCTCTCAGACTATGGCTACACCTTC	CASSQGLSDYGYTF
TRBV2	few	NA	TRBJ2-4	TGTGCCAGCAGTGTCCCCCGGGACTTAGGCATTCAGTACTTC	CASSVPRDLGIQYF
TRBV19	NA	TRBD1	TRBJ2-7	TGTGCCAGTAGTAGAGCGCTACGGGACAGGGCCCACGAGCAGTACTTC	CASSRALRDRAHEQYF
TRBV7-2	NA	NA	TRBJ2-7	TGTGCCAGCAGCTTAGCGCTTCTAAGGGACGAGCAGTACTTC	CASSLALLRDEQYF
TRBV4-1	NA	TRBD2	TRBJ2-3	TGCGCCAGCAGCCAGCGCGGTGCGGGAGAAGCAGATACGCAGTATTTT	CASSQRGAGEADTQYF
TRBV14	NA	TRBD2	TRBJ2-3	TGTGCCAGCAGCCAAGATTTGGCGCTAGCGGGAGCTTTCTTGACAGATACGCAGTATTTT	CASSQDLALAGAFLTDTQYF
TRBV15	NA	TRBD2	TRBJ2-3	TGTGCCACCAGCAGGTCGGGAGGCCTCCGCACAGATACGCAGTATTTT	CATSRSGGLRTDTQYF
TRBV7-2	few	NA	TRBJ2-1	TGTGCCAGCAGCTTAAGGATGGCCGATGAGCAGTTCTTC	CASSLRMADEQFF
TRBV4-1	few	NA	TRBJ2-3	TGCGCCAGCAGCCAAGAGCTTGCAGGGGCTGTCACAGATACGCAGTATTTT	CASSQELAGAVTDTQYF
TRBV7-9	NA	NA	TRBJ1-1	TGTGCCAGCAGCGACCCACAGGGTCGGGGCACTGAAGCTTTCTTT	CASSDPQGRGTEAFF
TRBV13	NA	TRBD1	TRBJ2-7	TGTGCCAGCAGCCAACTCGCCCGGGACAGGTTTCCCTACTACGAGCAGTACTTC	CASSQLARDRFPYYEQYF
TRBV6-1	NA	NA	TRBJ2-7	TGTGCCAGCAGTGAAGTAGGTTACTACGAGCAGTACTTC	CASSEVGYYEQYF
TRBV29-1	NA	NA	TRBJ1-2	TGCAGCGTTGAGGGGGAAATCCCTAACTATGGCTACACCTTC	CSVEGEIPNYGYTF
TRBV30	NA	TRBD2	TRBJ2-2	TGTGCCTGGAGCGGCGGGAGGGGCGCCGGGGAGCTGTTTTTT	CAWSGGRGAGELFF
TRBV5-1	NA	NA	TRBJ1-1	TGCGCCAGCGGGCCACGGCAACAGGGAAACACTGAAGCTTTCTTT	CASGPRQQGNTEAFF
TRBV4-3	NA	NA	TRBJ2-2	TGCGCCAGCAGCCAAGCGAGACAGCTGGGGGAGCTGTTTTTT	CASSQARQLGELFF
TRBV13	NA	TRBD1	TRBJ1-1	TGTGCCAGCAGCGGACAGGGGGATAACACTGAAGCTTTCTTT	CASSGQGDNTEAFF
TRBV7-8	once	NA	TRBJ2-5	TGTGCCAGCCTAAGGACCTTAAGCGAGACCCAGTACTTC	CASLRTLSETQYF
TRBV10-2	few	NA	TRBJ2-5	TGCGCCAGCAGTGAGTCTAAGGGGACCCAAGAGACCCAGTACTTC	CASSESKGTQETQYF
TRBV4-2	NA	NA	TRBJ2-7	TGTGCCAGCAGCCAAGAGCAAGGGACCTACGAGCAGTACTTC	CASSQEQGTYEQYF
TRBV4-3	few	TRBD2	TRBJ2-1	TGCGCCAGCAGCCACCTTATTGGGACTAGTGGGGAAAATGAGCAGTTCTTC	CASSHLIGTSGENEQFF
TRBV9	NA	TRBD1	TRBJ1-2	TGTGCCAGCAGCGTAGCTCCTCGACAGGGATTGGACTATGGCTACACCTTC	CASSVAPRQGLDYGYTF
TRBV5-6	NA	NA	TRBJ2-1	TGTGCCAGCAGCTTGCCCCCGGGCAATGAGCAGTTCTTC	CASSLPPGNEQFF
TRBV13	NA	TRBD1	TRBJ1-1	TGTGCCAGCAGCTTTCTAGGGACAGGGTGGGACACTGAAGCTTTCTTT	CASSFLGTGWDTEAFF